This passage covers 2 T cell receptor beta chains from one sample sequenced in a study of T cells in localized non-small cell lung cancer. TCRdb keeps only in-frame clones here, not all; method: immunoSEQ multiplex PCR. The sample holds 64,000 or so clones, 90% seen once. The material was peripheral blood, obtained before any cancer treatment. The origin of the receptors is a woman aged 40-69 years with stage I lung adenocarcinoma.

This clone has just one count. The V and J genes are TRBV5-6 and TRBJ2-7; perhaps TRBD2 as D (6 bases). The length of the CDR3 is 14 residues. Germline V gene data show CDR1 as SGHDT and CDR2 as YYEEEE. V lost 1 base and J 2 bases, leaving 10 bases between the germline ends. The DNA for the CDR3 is TGTGCCAGCAGCTTGTCCGGACTACCCTACGAGCAGTACTTC. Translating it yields CASSLSGLPYEQYF.

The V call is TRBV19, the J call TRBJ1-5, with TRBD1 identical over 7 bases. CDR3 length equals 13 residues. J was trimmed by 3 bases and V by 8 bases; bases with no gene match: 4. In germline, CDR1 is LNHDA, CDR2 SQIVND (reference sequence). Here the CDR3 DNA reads TGTGCCAGTGGGACAGTGTACAATCAGCCCCAGCATTTT. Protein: CASGTVYNQPQHF.